This T cell receptor (beta chain) was sequenced in a study of OX40 agonist ivuxolimab in advanced cancers. As for the study in general: Patients were given ivuxolimab, an antibody that agonizes OX40 (CD134).

Trimming shortened V by 1 base and J by 7 bases, and 10 bases separated the two germline ends. The CDR3 totals 13 residues. The germline gives CDR1 LNHDA, CDR2 SQIVND (reference sequence). A word on this clone: Its antigen remains unidentified.

General study results and limits: The antigen specificity of the peripheral T cells (those that were expanded) was not determined.

TCRdb's table, derived via immunoSEQ multiplex PCR, lists solely in-frame clones and lacks some. The sample lists some 50,000 clones; about 91% were seen once. This specimen consisted of CD4+ or CD8+ T cells sorted from blood, obtained in a trial of the OX40 agonist ivuxolimab. The clonotype originates from an adult with an advanced solid tumor such as melanoma, head and neck, liver or kidney cancer. The V and J genes are TRBV19 and TRBJ1-1, with D perhaps TRBD1 (6 bases). CDR3 in amino acids: CASSIVGGGEAFF. In nucleotides, the CDR3 is TGTGCCAGTAGTATAGTGGGGGGCGGTGAAGCTTTCTTT.